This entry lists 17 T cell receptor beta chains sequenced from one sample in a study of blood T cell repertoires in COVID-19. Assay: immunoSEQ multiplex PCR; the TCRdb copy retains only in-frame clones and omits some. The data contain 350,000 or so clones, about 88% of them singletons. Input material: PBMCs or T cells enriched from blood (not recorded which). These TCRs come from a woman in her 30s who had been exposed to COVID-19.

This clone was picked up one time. The CDR3: CASSKGQGGYNEQFF. The CDR3 DNA reads TGTGCCAGCAGCAAGGGACAGGGGGGGTACAATGAGCAGTTCTTC. This chain joins TRBV6-5 and TRBJ2-1; the match to TRBD1 covers 11 bases. Per the germline V gene, CDR1 is MNHEY and CDR2 is SVGAGI. J was trimmed by 4 bases and V by 6 bases; bases with no gene match: 5. This CDR3 is built from 15 residues.

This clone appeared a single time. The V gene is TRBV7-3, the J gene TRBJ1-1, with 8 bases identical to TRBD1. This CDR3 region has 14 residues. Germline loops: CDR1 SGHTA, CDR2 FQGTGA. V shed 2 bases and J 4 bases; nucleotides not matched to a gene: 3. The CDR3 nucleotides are TGTGCCAGCAGCTTATCAGGGGGCGCCACTGAAGCTTTCTTT. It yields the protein CASSLSGGATEAFF.

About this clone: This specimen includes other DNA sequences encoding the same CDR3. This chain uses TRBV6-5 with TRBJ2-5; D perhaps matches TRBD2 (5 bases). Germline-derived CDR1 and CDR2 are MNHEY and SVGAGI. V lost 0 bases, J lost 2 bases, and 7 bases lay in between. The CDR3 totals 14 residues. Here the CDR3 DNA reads TGTGCCAGCAGTTACTCAGGAGGACAAGAGACCCAGTACTTC. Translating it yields CASSYSGGQETQYF.

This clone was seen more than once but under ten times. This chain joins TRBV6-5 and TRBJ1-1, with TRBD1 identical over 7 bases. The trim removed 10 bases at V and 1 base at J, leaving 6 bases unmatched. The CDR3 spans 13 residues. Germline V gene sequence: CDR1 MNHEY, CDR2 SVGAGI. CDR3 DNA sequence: TGTGCCAACGGGGACAGAACGAACACTGAAGCTTTCTTT. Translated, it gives CANGDRTNTEAFF.

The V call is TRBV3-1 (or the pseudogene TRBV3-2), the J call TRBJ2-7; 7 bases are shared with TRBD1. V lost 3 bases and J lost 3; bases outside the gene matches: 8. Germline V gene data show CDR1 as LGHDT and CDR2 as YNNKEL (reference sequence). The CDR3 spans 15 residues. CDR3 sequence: CASSHGTGEHYEQYF. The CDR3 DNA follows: TGTGCCAGCAGCCACGGTACAGGGGAACACTACGAGCAGTACTTC.

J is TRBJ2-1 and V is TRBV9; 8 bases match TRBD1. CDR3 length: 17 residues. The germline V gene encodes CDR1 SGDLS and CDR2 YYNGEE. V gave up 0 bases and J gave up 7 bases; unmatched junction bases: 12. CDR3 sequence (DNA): TGTGCCAGCAGCGTAGTTCAGGGGGCCTTTGTTGGGAATGAGCAGTTCTTC. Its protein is CASSVVQGAFVGNEQFF.

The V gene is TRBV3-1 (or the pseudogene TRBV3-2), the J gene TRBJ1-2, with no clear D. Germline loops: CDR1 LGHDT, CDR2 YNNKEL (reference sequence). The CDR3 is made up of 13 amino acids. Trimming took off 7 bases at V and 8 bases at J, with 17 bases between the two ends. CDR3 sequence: CASTGPGWGGYTF. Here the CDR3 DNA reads TGTGCCAGCACCGGCCCGGGGTGGGGAGGCTACACCTTC.

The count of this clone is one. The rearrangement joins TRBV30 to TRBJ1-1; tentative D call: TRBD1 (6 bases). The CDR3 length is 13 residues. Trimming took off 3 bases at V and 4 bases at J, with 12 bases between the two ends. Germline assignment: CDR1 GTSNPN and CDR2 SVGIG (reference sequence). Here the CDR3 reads CAWRQGAVTEAFF. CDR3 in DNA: TGTGCCTGGAGACAGGGTGCGGTCACTGAAGCTTTCTTT.

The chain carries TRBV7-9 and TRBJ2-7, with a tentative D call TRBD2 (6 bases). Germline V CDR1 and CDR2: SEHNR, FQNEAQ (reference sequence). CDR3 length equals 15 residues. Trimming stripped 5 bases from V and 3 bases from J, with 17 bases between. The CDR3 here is CASSPRGSGFYEQYF. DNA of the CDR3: TGTGCCAGCAGCCCTCGGGGTAGCGGATTCTACGAGCAGTACTTC.

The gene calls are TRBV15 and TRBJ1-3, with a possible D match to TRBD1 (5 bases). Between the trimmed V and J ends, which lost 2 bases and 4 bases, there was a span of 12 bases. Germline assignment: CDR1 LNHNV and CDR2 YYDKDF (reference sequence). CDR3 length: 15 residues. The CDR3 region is CATSRQGPQGNTIYF. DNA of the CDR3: TGTGCCACCAGCAGACAGGGCCCACAGGGAAACACCATATATTTT. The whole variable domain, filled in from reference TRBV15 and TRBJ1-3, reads DAMVIQNPRYQVTQFGKPVTLSCSQTLNHNVMYWYQQKSSQAPKLLFHYYDKDFNNEADTPDNFQSRRPNTSFCFLDIRSPGLGDTAMYLCATSRQGPQGNTIYFGEGSWLTVV.

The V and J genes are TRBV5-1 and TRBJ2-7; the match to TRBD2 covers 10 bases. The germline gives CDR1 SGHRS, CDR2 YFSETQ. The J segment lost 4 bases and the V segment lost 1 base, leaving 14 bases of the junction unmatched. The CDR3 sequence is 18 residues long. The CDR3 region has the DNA TGCGCCAGCAGCTTGTCTCTAGCGGGAGTCTCGGCCATATACGAGCAGTACTTC. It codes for CASSLSLAGVSAIYEQYF.

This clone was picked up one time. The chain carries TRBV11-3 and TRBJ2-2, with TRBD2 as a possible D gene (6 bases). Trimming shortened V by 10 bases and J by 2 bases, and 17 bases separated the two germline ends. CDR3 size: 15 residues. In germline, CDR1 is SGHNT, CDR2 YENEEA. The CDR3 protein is CATRDSDSNTGELFF. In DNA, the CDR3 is TGTGCCACCCGGGACTCCGATTCCAACACCGGGGAGCTGTTTTTT.

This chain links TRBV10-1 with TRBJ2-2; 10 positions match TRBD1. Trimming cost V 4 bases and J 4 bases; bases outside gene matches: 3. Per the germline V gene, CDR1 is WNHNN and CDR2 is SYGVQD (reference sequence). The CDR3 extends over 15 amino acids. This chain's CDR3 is CASSVGQGSTGELFF. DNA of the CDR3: TGCGCCAGCAGTGTGGGACAGGGGAGCACCGGGGAGCTGTTTTTT.

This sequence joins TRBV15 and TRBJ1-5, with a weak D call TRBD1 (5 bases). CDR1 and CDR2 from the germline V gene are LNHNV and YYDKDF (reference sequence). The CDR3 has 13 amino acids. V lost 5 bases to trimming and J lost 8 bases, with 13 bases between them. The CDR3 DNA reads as TGTGCCACCAGCCCCAGGGCCCAAGAGCCCCAGCATTTT. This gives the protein CATSPRAQEPQHF. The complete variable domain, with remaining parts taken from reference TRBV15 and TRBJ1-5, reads DAMVIQNPRYQVTQFGKPVTLSCSQTLNHNVMYWYQQKSSQAPKLLFHYYDKDFNNEADTPDNFQSRRPNTSFCFLDIRSPGLGDTAMYLCATSPRAQEPQHFGDGTRLSIL.

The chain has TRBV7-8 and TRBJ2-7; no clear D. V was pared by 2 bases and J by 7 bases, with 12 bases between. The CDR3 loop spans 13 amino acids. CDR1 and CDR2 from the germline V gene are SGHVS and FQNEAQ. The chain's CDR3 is CASSLLRGGEQYF. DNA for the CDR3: TGTGCCAGCAGCTTACTTCGCGGTGGGGAGCAGTACTTC. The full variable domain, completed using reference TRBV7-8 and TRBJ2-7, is GAGVSQSPRYKVAKRGQDVALRCDPISGHVSLFWYQQALGQGPEFLTYFQNEAQLDKSGLPSDRFFAERPEGSVSTLKIQRTQQEDSAVYLCASSLLRGGEQYFGPGTRLTVT.

CDR3 DNA: TGTGCCAGCAGCTTCGGGGGGCCAGGGGCTGCCGGGGCCAACGTCCTGACTTTC. Its translation: CASSFGGPGAAGANVLTF. The chain couples TRBV7-3 to TRBJ2-6, with D tentatively TRBD2 (7 bases). The V and J ends lost 3 bases and 4 bases respectively, with 19 bases between them. CDR1 is SGHTA and CDR2 is FQGTGA in the germline V gene. The CDR3 extends over 18 amino acids.

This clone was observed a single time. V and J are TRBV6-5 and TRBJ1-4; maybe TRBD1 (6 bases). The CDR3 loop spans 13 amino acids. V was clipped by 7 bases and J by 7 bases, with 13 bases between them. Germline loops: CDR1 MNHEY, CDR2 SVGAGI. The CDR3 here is CASNTGSPEKLFF. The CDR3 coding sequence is TGTGCCAGCAACACAGGGTCTCCTGAAAAACTGTTTTTT.